The entry that follows covers one T cell receptor beta chain sequence. The sample is drawn from a study of T cell changes during pregnancy in multiple sclerosis. Generated by immunoSEQ multiplex PCR, the TCRdb table keeps only in-frame clones and is missing some. Of around 57,000 clones detected, 80% to 90% appear once; the ten largest clones hold 2% to 3%. The TCR originated in a female donor with multiple sclerosis, enrolled in a pregnancy study. Here the sequenced sample was peripheral blood, taken in the first trimester of pregnancy.

CDR3 coding DNA: TGTGCCAGCAGAAGGGGGATTAGAACAGGGACAGGGGTCGAAAAACTGTTTTTT. Translating gives CASRRGIRTGTGVEKLFF. The rearrangement joins TRBV27 to TRBJ1-4; 10 positions agree with TRBD1. V shed 6 bases, J shed 8 bases, and the junction held 18 bases outside the gene matches. Germline V gene data show CDR1 as MNHEY and CDR2 as SMNVEV (reference sequence). The CDR3 has 18 residues. Together with reference TRBV27 and TRBJ1-4, the CDR3 gives the full variable domain: EAQVTQNPRYLITVTGKKLTVTCSQNMNHEYMSWYRQDPGLGLRQIYYSMNVEVTDKGDVPEGYKVSRKEKRNFPLILESPSPNQTSLYFCASRRGIRTGTGVEKLFFGSGTQLSVL.